A selection of T cell receptor beta chains follows, all from one sample in a study of T cells after yellow fever vaccination. TCRdb independently ran MiXCR on the 5' RACE reads; one entry per CDR3 protein. The table records a few hundred thousand distinct CDR3 sequences, 3% to 4.5% of them present only once. This material consisted of PBMCs, taken 5 days after the yellow fever booster vaccination. These receptors all come from a man younger than 30 who received the YFV17D yellow fever vaccine. Each CDR3 is given without its conserved first and last residue.

length,V,CDR3
12,TRBV4-2,ASSQSSGEEPQH
13,TRBV20-1,SASAEQGGLSPQH
13,TRBV7-2,ASSLYRGGNQPQH
11,TRBV7-8,ASSSILQGLQF
11,TRBV5-1,ASTKTGPERAF
11,TRBV5-1,ASSLFEGDTQY
13,TRBV15,ATSRGLAEQETQY
13,TRBV4-2,ASSQDRTDSDTQY
11,TRBV4-1,ASSQVEVAAAF
11,TRBV10-3,AISDPGQETQY
12,TRBV7-9,ASSLSGLGSPLH
12,TRBV4-3,ASSQYEVSYEQY
15,TRBV5-1,ASSFGIAGAYTGELF
14,TRBV3-1,ASSPKGSGGTDTQY
11,TRBV29-1,SVEAPNTGELF
11,TRBV19,ASSIYGTERQF
12,TRBV12-3/TRBV12-4,ATRGESSYNEQF
11,TRBV5-4,ASSLTGGAEQF
11,TRBV12-3/TRBV12-4,ASSLTGDNEQF
11,TRBV12-3/TRBV12-4,ASSFWQSYEQY
14,TRBV4-1,ASSQESDPYTGELF
13,TRBV5-1,ASSLVLATNTEAF